These T cell receptor beta chains were read from a single sample in a study of blood T cells in healthy people across ages. A single record per CDR3 protein comes from TCRdb applying MiXCR to the 5' RACE reads. The table has hundreds of thousands of distinct CDR3 sequences, more than 25% seen once. Sequencing was performed on blood. These receptors were collected from a woman aged 80 or older in good health. Each CDR3 is given with its conserved first and last residue. D genes are given only for firm matches. Some rows mark clone size as missing; the rest say once, few, many or name a class of expanded clone.

clone size: few; D gene: TRBD2; J gene: TRBJ2-3; V gene: TRBV5-4; CDR3 protein: CASSLVGPLSGGTDTQYF; CDR3 DNA: TGTGCCAGCAGCCTTGTTGGCCCCCTTAGCGGGGGGACAGATACGCAGTATTTT
clone size: few; D gene: -; J gene: TRBJ2-7; V gene: TRBV11-2; CDR3 protein: CASSPYTTYEQYF; CDR3 DNA: TGTGCCAGCAGTCCCTATACTACCTACGAGCAGTACTTC
clone size: -; D gene: -; J gene: TRBJ1-6; V gene: TRBV6-9; CDR3 protein: CASNGRRSLFYNSPLHF; CDR3 DNA: TGTGCCAGCAACGGGAGACGGTCTCTCTTCTATAATTCACCCCTCCACTTT
clone size: -; D gene: -; J gene: TRBJ2-6; V gene: TRBV5-1; CDR3 protein: CASSEMGANVLNF; CDR3 DNA: TGCGCCAGCAGTGAAATGGGGGCCAACGTCCTGAATTTC
clone size: many; D gene: -; J gene: TRBJ2-2; V gene: TRBV5-1; CDR3 protein: CASSFEGPGELFF; CDR3 DNA: TGCGCCAGCAGCTTTGAGGGGCCCGGGGAGCTGTTTTTT
clone size: -; D gene: TRBD1; J gene: TRBJ2-7; V gene: TRBV12-3/TRBV12-4; CDR3 protein: CASSREIGTGGHEQYF; CDR3 DNA: TGTGCCAGCAGTCGCGAGATCGGGACAGGGGGGCACGAGCAGTACTTC
clone size: few; D gene: -; J gene: TRBJ2-1; V gene: TRBV20-1; CDR3 protein: CSARLMDRDYNEQFF; CDR3 DNA: TGCAGTGCTAGGCTTATGGACAGAGACTACAATGAGCAGTTCTTC
clone size: many; D gene: TRBD1; J gene: TRBJ1-4; V gene: TRBV7-9; CDR3 protein: CASSSTPGTGDEKLFF; CDR3 DNA: TGTGCCAGCAGCTCGACCCCCGGGACAGGGGACGAAAAACTGTTTTTT
clone size: few; D gene: -; J gene: TRBJ1-5; V gene: TRBV20-1; CDR3 protein: CSAKGPNQPQHF; CDR3 DNA: TGCAGTGCTAAGGGCCCCAATCAGCCCCAGCATTTT
clone size: -; D gene: TRBD2; J gene: TRBJ2-5; V gene: TRBV19; CDR3 protein: CASSGLAGRETQYF; CDR3 DNA: TGTGCCAGTAGTGGACTAGCGGGACGGGAGACCCAGTACTTC
clone size: -; D gene: TRBD2; J gene: TRBJ2-7; V gene: TRBV3-1; CDR3 protein: CASSLGGGPPYEQYF; CDR3 DNA: TGTGCCAGCAGCCTTGGCGGGGGACCTCCCTACGAGCAGTACTTC
clone size: many; D gene: -; J gene: TRBJ1-4; V gene: TRBV4-3; CDR3 protein: CASSQDLWGTNEKLFF; CDR3 DNA: TGCGCCAGCAGCCAAGATTTGTGGGGTACAAATGAAAAACTGTTTTTT
clone size: many; D gene: TRBD2; J gene: TRBJ2-1; V gene: TRBV7-2; CDR3 protein: CASSPGGGARNEQFF; CDR3 DNA: TGTGCCAGCAGCCCAGGCGGGGGGGCAAGGAATGAGCAGTTCTTC
clone size: -; D gene: -; J gene: TRBJ1-1; V gene: TRBV29-1; CDR3 protein: CSVSTAGNTEAFF; CDR3 DNA: TGCAGCGTGAGTACAGCAGGGAACACTGAAGCTTTCTTT
clone size: -; D gene: TRBD2; J gene: TRBJ2-1; V gene: TRBV7-9; CDR3 protein: CASSSGSGSSYNEQFF; CDR3 DNA: TGTGCCAGCAGCTCCGGAAGCGGGAGTTCATATAATGAGCAGTTCTTC
clone size: -; D gene: TRBD1; J gene: TRBJ2-4; V gene: TRBV9; CDR3 protein: CASSIDRGGEQDF; CDR3 DNA: TGTGCCAGCAGCATTGACAGGGGGGGCGAGCAGGACTTC
clone size: many; D gene: TRBD1; J gene: TRBJ1-2; V gene: TRBV12-3/TRBV12-4; CDR3 protein: CASSLAPGQGAKGYTF; CDR3 DNA: TGTGCCAGCAGTTTGGCCCCCGGACAGGGGGCAAAAGGCTACACCTTC
clone size: -; D gene: -; J gene: TRBJ2-2; V gene: TRBV5-1; CDR3 protein: CASSLRVYGELFF; CDR3 DNA: TGCGCCAGCAGCCTCAGGGTTTACGGGGAGCTGTTTTTT